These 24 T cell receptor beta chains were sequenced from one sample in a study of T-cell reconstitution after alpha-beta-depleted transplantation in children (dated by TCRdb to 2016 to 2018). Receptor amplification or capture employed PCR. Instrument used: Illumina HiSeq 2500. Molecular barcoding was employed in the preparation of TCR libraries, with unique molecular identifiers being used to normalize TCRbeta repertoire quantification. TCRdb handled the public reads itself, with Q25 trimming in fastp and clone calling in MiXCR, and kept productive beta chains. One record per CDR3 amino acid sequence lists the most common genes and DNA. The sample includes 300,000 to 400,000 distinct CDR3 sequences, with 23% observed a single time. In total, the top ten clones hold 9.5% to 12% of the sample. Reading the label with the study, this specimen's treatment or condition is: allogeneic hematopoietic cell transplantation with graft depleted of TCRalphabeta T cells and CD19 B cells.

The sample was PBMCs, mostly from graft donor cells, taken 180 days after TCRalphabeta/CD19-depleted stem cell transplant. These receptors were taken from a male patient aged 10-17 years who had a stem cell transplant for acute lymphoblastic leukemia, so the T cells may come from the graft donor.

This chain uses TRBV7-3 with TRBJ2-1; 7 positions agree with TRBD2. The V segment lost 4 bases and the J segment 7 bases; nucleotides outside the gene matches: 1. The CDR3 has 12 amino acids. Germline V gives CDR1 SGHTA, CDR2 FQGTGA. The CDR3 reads CASSSRENEQFF. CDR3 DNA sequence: TGTGCCAGCAGCTCGCGGGAGAATGAGCAGTTCTTC.

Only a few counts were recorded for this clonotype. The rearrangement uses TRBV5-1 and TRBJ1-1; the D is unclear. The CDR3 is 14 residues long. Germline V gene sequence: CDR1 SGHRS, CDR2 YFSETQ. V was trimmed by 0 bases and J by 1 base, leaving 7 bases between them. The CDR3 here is CASSLEWTNTEAFF. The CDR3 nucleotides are TGCGCCAGCAGCTTGGAGTGGACGAACACTGAAGCTTTCTTT. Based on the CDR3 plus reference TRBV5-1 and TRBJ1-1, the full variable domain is KAGVTQTPRYLIKTRGQQVTLSCSPISGHRSVSWYQQTPGQGLQFLFEYFSETQRNKGNFPGRFSGRQFSNSRSEMNVSTLELGDSALYLCASSLEWTNTEAFFGQGTRLTVV.

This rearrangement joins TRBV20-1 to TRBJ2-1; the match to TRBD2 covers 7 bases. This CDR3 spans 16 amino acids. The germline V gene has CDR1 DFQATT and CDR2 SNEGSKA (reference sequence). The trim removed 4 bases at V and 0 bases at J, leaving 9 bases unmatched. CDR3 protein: CSATRFGGSSYNEQFF. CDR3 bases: TGCAGTGCTACCCGGTTCGGGGGGAGCTCCTACAATGAGCAGTTCTTC.

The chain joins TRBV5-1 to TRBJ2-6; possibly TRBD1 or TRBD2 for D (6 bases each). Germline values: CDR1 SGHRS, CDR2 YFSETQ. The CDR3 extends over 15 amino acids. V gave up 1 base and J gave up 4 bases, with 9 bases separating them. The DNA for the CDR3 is TGCGCCAGCAGCTTGAAGGGGGGAGGGGCCAACGTCCTGACTTTC. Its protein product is CASSLKGGGANVLTF.

CDR3 protein: CASSLGRQGHSGNTIYF. The CDR3, as DNA: TGTGCCAGCAGTTTAGGGCGACAAGGGCACTCTGGAAACACCATATATTTT. The genes are TRBV12-3 or TRBV12-4 and TRBJ1-3; the D is unclear. This CDR3 is built from 17 residues. V was cut by 1 base and J by 0 bases, with 13 bases left in between.

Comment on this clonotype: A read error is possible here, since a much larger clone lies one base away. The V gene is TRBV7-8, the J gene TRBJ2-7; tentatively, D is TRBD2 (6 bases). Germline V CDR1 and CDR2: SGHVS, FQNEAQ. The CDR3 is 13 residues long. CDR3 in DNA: TGTGCCAGCAGGTTAGAGGGACTCTACGAGCAGTACTTC. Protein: CASRLEGLYEQYF.

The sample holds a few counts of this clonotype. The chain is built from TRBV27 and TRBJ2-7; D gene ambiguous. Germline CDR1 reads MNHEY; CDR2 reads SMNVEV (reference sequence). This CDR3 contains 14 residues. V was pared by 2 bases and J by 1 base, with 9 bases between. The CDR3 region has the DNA TGTGCCAGCAGTTTAGAGGTTCAGTCCTACGAGCAGTACTTC. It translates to CASSLEVQSYEQYF.

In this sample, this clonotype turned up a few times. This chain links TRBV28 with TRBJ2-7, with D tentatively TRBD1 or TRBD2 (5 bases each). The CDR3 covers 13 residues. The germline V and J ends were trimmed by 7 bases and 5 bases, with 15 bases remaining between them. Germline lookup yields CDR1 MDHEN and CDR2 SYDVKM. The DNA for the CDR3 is TGTGCCAGCATTAGAGGGGAAGGACACGAGCAGTACTTC. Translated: CASIRGEGHEQYF.

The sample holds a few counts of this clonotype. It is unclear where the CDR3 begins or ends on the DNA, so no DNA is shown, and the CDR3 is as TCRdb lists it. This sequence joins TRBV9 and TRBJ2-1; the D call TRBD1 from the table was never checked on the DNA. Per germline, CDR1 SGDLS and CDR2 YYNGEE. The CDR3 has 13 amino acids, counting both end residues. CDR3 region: CASSVGGGTVSFF.

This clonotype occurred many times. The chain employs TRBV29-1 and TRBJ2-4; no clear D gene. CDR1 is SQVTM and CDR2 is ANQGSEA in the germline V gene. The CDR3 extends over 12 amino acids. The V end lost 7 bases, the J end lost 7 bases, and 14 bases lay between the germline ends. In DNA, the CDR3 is TGCAGCGCCGTAGTCATATCGAACATTCAGTACTTC. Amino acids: CSAVVISNIQYF.

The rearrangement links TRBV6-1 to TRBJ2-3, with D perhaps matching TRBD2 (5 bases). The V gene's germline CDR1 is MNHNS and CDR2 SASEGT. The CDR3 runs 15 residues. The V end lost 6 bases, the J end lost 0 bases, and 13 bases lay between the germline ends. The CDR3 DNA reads TGTGCCAGCAGCCGGACTGCCACTAGCACAGATACGCAGTATTTT. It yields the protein CASSRTATSTDTQYF.

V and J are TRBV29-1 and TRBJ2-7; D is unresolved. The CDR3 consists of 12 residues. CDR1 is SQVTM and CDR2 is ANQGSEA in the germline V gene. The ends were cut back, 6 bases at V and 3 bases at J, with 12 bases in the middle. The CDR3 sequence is CSVQGGVYEQYF. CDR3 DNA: TGCAGCGTCCAAGGTGGGGTCTACGAGCAGTACTTC.

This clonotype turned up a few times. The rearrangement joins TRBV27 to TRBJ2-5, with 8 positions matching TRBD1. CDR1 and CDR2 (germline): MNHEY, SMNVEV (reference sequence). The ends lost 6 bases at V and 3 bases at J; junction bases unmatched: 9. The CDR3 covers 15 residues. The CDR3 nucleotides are TGTGCCAGCAGCACGGGACCAGGGGGCGAAGAGACCCAGTACTTC. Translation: CASSTGPGGEETQYF.

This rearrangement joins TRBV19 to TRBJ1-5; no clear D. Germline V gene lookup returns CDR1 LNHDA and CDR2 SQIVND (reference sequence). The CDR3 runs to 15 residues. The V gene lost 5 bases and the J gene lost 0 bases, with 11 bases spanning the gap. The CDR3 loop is CASSWSGDSNQPQHF. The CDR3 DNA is TGTGCCAGTAGTTGGAGTGGGGATAGCAATCAGCCCCAGCATTTT.

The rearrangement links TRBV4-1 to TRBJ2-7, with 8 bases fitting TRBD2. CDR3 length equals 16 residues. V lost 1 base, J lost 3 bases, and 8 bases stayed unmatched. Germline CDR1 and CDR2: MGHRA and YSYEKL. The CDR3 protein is CASSQVWREAYYEQYF. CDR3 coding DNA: TGCGCCAGCAGCCAAGTGTGGCGGGAGGCCTACTACGAGCAGTACTTC.

The CDR3 DNA sequence: TGTGCCAGCAGGGGTAGCGGGAGTCGTAATAACGAGCAGTACTTC. Translating gives CASRGSGSRNNEQYF. The chain employs TRBV12-3 or TRBV12-4 and TRBJ2-7; 9 nucleotides line up with TRBD2. This CDR3 is 15 amino acids long. Trimming at V came to 6 bases and at J to 5 bases, leaving 11 bases not matched to a gene.

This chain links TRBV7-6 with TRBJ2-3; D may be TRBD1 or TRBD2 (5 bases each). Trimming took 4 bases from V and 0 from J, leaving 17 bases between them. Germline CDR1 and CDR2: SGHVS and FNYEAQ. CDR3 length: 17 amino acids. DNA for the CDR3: TGTGCCAGCAGCTATAGGACCCTTGGGGGAAGCACAGATACGCAGTATTTT. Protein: CASSYRTLGGSTDTQYF. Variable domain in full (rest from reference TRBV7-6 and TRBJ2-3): GAGVSQSPRYKVTKRGQDVALRCDPISGHVSLYWYRQALGQGPEFLTYFNYEAQQDKSGLPNDRFSAERPEGSISTLTIQRTEQRDSAMYRCASSYRTLGGSTDTQYFGPGTRLTVL.

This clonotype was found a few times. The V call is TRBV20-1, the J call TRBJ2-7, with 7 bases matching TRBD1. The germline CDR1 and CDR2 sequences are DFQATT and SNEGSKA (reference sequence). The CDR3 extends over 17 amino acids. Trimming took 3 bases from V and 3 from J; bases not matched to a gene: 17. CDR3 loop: CSASPSIPDRRNYEQYF. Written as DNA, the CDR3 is TGCAGTGCTAGCCCCAGCATTCCGGACAGGAGGAACTACGAGCAGTACTTC.

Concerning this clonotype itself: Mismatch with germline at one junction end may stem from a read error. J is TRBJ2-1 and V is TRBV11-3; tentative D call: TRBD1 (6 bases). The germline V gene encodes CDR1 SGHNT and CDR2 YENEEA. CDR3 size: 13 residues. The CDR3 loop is CASSPRAQGPKVF. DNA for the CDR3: TGTGCCAGCAGCCCCAGGGCCCAGGGGCCAAAGGTCTTC. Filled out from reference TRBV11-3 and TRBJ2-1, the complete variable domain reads EAGVVQSPRYKIIEKKQPVAFWCNPISGHNTLYWYLQNLGQGPELLIRYENEEAVDDSQLPKDRFSAERLKGVDSTLKIQPAELGDSAVYLCASSPRAQGPKVFGPGTRLTVL.

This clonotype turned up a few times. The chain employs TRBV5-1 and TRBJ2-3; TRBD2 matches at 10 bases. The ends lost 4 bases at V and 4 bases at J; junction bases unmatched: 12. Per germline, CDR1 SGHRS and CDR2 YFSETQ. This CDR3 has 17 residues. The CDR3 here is CASSPPTSGIASDTQYF. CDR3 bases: TGCGCCAGCAGCCCACCCACTAGCGGGATAGCTTCAGATACGCAGTATTTT.

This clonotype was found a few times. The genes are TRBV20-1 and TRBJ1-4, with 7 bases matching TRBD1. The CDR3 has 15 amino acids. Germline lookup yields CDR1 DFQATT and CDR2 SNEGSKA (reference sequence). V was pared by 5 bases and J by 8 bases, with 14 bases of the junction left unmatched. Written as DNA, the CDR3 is TGCAGTGCTCCGCACACAGGGGTTAAAGGAGAAAAACTGTTTTTT. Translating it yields CSAPHTGVKGEKLFF.

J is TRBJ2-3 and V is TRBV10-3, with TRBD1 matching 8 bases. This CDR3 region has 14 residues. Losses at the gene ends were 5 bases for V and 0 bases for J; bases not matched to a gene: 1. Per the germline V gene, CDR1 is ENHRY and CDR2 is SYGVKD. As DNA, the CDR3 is TGTGCCATCAGTAGGACAGGGAGCACAGATACGCAGTATTTT. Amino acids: CAISRTGSTDTQYF.

CDR3 coding DNA: TGTGCCAGCAGTTACCAGCGGGAGGGCATCCGCCCCTACGAGCAGTACTTC. This gives the protein CASSYQREGIRPYEQYF. The chain uses TRBV6-2 or TRBV6-3 and TRBJ2-7, with 10 nucleotides matching TRBD2. V shed 2 bases, J shed 2 bases, and the junction held 9 bases outside the gene matches. This CDR3 comprises 17 residues. CDR1 MNHEY and CDR2 SVGEGT come from the germline V gene.

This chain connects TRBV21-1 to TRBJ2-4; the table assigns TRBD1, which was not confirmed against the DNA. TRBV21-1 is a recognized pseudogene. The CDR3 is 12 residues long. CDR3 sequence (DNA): TGTGCCAGCAGACAGGGAAAAAACATTCAGTACTTC. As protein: CASRQGKNIQYF.